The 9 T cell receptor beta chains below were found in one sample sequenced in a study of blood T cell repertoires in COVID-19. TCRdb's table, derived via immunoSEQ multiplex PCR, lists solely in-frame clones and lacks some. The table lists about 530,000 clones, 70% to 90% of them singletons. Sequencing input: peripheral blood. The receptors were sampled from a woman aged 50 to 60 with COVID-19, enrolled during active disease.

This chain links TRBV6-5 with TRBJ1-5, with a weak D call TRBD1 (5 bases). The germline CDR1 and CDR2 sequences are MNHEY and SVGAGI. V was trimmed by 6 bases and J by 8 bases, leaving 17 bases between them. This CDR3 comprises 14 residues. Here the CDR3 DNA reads TGTGCCAGCAGGGTTACCCGGACATTTGAGCCCCAGCATTTT. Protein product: CASRVTRTFEPQHF.

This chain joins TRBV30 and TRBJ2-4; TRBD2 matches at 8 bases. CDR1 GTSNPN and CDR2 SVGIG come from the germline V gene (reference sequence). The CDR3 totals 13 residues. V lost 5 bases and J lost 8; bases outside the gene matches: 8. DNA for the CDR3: TGTGCCTGGGGGGCGGGGGGTGGATACATTCAGTACTTC. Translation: CAWGAGGGYIQYF.

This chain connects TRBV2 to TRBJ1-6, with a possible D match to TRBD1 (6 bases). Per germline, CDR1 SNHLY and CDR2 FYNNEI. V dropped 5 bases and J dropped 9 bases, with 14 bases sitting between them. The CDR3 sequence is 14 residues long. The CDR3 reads CASSWGGAGSPLHF. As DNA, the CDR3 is TGTGCCAGCAGTTGGGGGGGGGCCGGTTCACCCCTCCACTTT.

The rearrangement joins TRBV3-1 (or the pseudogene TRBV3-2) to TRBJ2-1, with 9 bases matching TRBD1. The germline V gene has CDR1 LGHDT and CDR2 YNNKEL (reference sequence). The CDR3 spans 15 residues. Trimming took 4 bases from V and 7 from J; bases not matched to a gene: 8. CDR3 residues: CASSRGTGRGNEQFF. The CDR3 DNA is TGTGCCAGCAGCCGAGGGACAGGGAGGGGTAATGAGCAGTTCTTC.

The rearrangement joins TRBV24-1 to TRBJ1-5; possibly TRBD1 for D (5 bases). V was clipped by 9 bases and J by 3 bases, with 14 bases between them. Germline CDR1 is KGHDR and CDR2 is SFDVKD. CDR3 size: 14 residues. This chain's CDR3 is CATAGPAVNQPQHF. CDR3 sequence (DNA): TGTGCCACCGCAGGGCCCGCAGTCAATCAGCCCCAGCATTTT.

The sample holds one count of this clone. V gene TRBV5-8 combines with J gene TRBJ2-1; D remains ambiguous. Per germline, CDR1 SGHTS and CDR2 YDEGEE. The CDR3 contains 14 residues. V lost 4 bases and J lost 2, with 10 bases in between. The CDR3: CASSPASAYNEQFF. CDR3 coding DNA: TGTGCCAGCAGCCCAGCGTCGGCCTACAATGAGCAGTTCTTC.

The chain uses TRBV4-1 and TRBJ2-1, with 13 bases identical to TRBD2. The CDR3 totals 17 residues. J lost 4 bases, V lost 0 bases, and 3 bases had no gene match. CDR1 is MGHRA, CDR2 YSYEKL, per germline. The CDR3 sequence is CASSQEGLAGPYNEQFF. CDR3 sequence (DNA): TGCGCCAGCAGCCAAGAGGGACTAGCGGGACCTTACAATGAGCAGTTCTTC.

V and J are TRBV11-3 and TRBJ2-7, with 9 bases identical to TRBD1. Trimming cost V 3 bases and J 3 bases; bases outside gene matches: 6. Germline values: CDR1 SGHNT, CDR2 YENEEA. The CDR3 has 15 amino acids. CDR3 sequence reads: CASSLGGQGFYEQYF. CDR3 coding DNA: TGTGCCAGCAGCTTGGGCGGACAGGGGTTCTACGAGCAGTACTTC. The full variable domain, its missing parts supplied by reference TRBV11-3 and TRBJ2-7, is EAGVVQSPRYKIIEKKQPVAFWCNPISGHNTLYWYLQNLGQGPELLIRYENEEAVDDSQLPKDRFSAERLKGVDSTLKIQPAELGDSAVYLCASSLGGQGFYEQYFGPGTRLTVT.

Here the CDR3 DNA reads TGTGCCAGCCTCAGACAGTTCTATAATGAAAAACTGTTTTTT. Encoded protein: CASLRQFYNEKLFF. The chain is built from TRBV25-1 and TRBJ1-4, with D maybe TRBD1 (5 bases). V was shortened by 8 bases and J by 4 bases, with 14 bases between the two germline ends. Germline V lookup: CDR1 MGHDK, CDR2 SYGVNS. CDR3 length: 14 residues.